This TCR beta chain was identified during a study of shared clonotypes between healthy human individuals (dated by TCRdb to about 2020). Background for the entire study: The cohort comprised a couple of women and a few men aged 18 to 49 years. Per donor, three plates each were used for CD4 naive and CD4 memory, two for CD8 naive, and one for CD8 memory. The study deeply sequenced blood TCR repertoires of five healthy adults to estimate repertoire size and the extent of clonotype sharing between individuals. Different laboratories and diverse techniques were used to prepare libraries and sequence TCR repertoires, to increase sequencing depth and limit assay-specific biases. Leukapheresis yielded between about 0.85 and 10 billion PBMCs per donor. Results the study describes overall, beyond this receptor: Across a handful of donors, about 5% of naive CD4, roughly 3.5% of naive CD8, about 2% of memory CD4, and over 0.35% of memory CD8 clonotypes were shared. Compared with non-shared clonotypes, clonotypes shared by all four sorted-subset donors had higher generation probabilities. The genetic and exposure-history diversity represented was limited by the small number of donors. Naive subsets generally had larger estimated clonotype richness than memory subsets did. Rarefaction of sorted-subset datasets indicated incomplete sequencing despite the large sequencing depth. Pairwise subsampling indicated that sequencing depth was expected to affect the degree of clonotype sharing among donors. Sampling was limited to blood, and TCR repertoires in tissue likely differ from TCR repertoires in blood.

TCR CDR3 regions were amplified from genomic DNA by multiplex PCR using the deep immunoSEQ assay. Extracted genomic DNA from each cell subset was spread evenly across all wells of several immunoSEQ 96-well plates, with each plate serving as a replicate. For sorted subsets, approximately 190 ng of genomic DNA, equivalent to some 33,000 T cell genomes, went into each replicate PCR. Purified libraries were measured with a Qubit 3.0 fluorometer, size-checked on a Bioanalyzer 2100, and measured again with the KAPA Library Quantification kit. Every immunoSEQ 96-well plate was sequenced on a separate single-read 150-cycle Illumina NextSeq 550 flow cell. The authors' analysis ran thus. Because only junctional sequences without quality scores were contained in the immunoSEQ output, filtering matching that applied to full-length reads could not be performed. Sequences were annotated with PyIR, a Python wrapper for IgBLAST v1.9, using IMGT germline references to assign V/J genes and CDR3. Reads were removed for weak V/J assignments (E-value above 1e-6), missing CDR3, stop codons, out-of-frame junctions, or ambiguous translated residues. A V3J clonotype was defined by an identical inferred V gene, J gene, and CDR3 amino acid sequence. The percentage overlap between two repertoires was calculated by dividing the number of shared unique clonotypes by the size of the smaller repertoire. Richness of each repertoire was evaluated using RTK rarefaction, the Chao1 estimator, and Recon v2.1 estimates of unobserved clonotypes. For all TCRbeta clonotypes obtained by the gDNA method from a handful of donors, generation probabilities were computed with OLGA. In TCRdb, the immuneACCESS table is reduced to in-frame sequences with V and J assigned. These tables do not hold every clone; where another copy was compared, an unresolved V gene accounts for under half, and the others remain unexplained. V, J and clone size derive from that table, while D and trimming were established from the DNA sequence. Across this sample there are about 2 million clones, with just under 95% seen only once. The top ten clonotypes cover roughly 1% of the sample.

The CDR3 runs 16 residues from the cysteine to the phenylalanine. This entry keeps only the CDR3 DNA: 48 bases, framed from base 1. From a lookup of the germline V gene (reference sequence), CDR1 and CDR2 are SGHNT and YYREEE. Trimming takes 5 bases off V and 5 bases off J; junction bases not matched to a gene: 9. Details on this clone: Its antigen is unknown. There are no base qualities to consult, and no much larger clone falls within one base.

CD8 naive samples were CD45RO-negative cells positively selected for CCR7, giving a CD45RA+CCR7+ population that excluded TemRA cells. The donors were healthy, HIV-negative adults who had no recently reported acute infections or vaccinations. Every donor was a Caucasian adult living in Nashville, Tennessee, USA. After blood collection by leukapheresis, PBMCs were isolated using Ficoll-Histopaque density gradient centrifugation and then cryopreserved in the vapor phase of liquid nitrogen. Analytical flow cytometry was used to check the purity and quantity of every magnetically sorted T cell population. Each sorted fraction had its genomic DNA isolated and then quantified by UV absorbance on a Nanodrop 2000c.

Material for sequencing was naive CD8+ T cells sorted from blood. The cell subset or site label here, explained by the study, means: CD45RA+CCR7+. The chain is encoded by TRBV5-4 joined to TRBJ2-1; 11 nucleotides in the junction match TRBD2. This receptor was obtained from a man younger than 35 in good health. Here is the DNA: TGTGCCAGCAGACTTACTAGCGGGGGAGCTCACAATGAGCAGTTCTTC. Protein translation: CASRLTSGGAHNEQFF. The CDR3, completed at both ends by the reference TRBV5-4 and TRBJ2-1 genes, gives the full variable domain ETGVTQSPTHLIKTRGQQVTLRCSSQSGHNTVSWYQQALGQGPQFIFQYYREEENGRGNFPPRFSGLQFPNYSSELNVNALELDDSALYLCASRLTSGGAHNEQFFGPGTRLTVL.